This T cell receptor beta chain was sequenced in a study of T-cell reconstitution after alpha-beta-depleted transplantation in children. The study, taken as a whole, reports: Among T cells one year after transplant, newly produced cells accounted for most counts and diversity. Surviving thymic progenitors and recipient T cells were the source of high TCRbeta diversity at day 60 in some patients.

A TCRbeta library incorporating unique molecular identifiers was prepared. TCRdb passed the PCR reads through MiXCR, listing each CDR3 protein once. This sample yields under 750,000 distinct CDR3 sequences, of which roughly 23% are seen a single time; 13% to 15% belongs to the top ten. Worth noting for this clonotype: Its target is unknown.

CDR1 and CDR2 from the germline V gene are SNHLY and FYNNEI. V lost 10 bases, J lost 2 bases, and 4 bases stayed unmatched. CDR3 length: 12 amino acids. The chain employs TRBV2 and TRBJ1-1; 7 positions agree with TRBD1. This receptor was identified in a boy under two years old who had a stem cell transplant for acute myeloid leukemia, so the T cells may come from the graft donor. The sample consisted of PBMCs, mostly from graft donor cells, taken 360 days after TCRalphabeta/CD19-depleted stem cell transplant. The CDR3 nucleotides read TGTGCCACCGGGACAGACAACACTGAAGCTTTCTTT. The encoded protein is CATGTDNTEAFF. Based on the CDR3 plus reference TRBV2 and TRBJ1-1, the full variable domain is EPEVTQTPSHQVTQMGQEVILRCVPISNHLYFYWYRQILGQKVEFLVSFYNNEISEKSEIFDDQFSVERPDGSNFTLKIRSTKLEDSAMYFCATGTDNTEAFFGQGTRLTVV.